This T cell receptor beta chain was sequenced during a study of regulatory T cells in long-lasting Graves disease. TCR beta libraries were built with iRepertoire HTBI primers and Arm-PCR of CDR3 regions. One entry per CDR3 protein, called by TCRdb with MiXCR from the multiplex PCR reads. Among some 600,000 distinct CDR3 sequences listed, more than 15% were seen once. J gave up 3 bases and V 3 bases, and 12 bases lay outside the gene matches. The CDR3 spans 16 residues. Germline lookup yields CDR1 DFQATT and CDR2 SNEGSKA (reference sequence). The time point here: newly diagnosed GD, antithyroid drugs for less than 3 months. The TCR library was made from RNA that had been extracted from PBMCs in TRIzol. Staff took around 9.7 milliliters of peripheral blood and put it into EDTA tubes. These data were likewise used in another study, on T cells in Graves' hyperthyroidism and ophthalmopathy.

This sequence originates from a young man with Graves disease. The chain is built from TRBV20-1 and TRBJ2-3, with 7 nucleotides matching TRBD2. Source: peripheral blood mononuclear cells (PBMCs), taken at new diagnosis, from a patient treated with antithyroid drugs. The CDR3 loop is CSARIFGGRMTDTQYF. CDR3 DNA: TGCAGTGCTAGGATCTTTGGCGGGAGAATGACAGATACGCAGTATTTT.